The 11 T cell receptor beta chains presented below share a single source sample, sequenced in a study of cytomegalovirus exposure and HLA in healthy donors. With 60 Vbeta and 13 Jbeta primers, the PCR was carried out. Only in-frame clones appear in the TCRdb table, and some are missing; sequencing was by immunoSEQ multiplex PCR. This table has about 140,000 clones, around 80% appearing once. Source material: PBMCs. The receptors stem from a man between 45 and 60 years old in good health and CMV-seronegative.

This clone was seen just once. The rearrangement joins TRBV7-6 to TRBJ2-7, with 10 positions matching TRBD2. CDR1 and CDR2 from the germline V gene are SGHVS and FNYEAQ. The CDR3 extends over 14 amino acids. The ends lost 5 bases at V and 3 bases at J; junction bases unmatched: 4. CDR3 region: CASSPLAGGYEQYF. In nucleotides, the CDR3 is TGTGCCAGCAGCCCTTTAGCGGGAGGCTACGAGCAGTACTTC.

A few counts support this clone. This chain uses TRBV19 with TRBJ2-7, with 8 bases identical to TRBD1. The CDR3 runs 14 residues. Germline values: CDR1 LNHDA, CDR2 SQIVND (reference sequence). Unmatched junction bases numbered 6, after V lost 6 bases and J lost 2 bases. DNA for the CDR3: TGTGCCAGTAGCCGGACAGGGATAACCTACGAGCAGTACTTC. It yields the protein CASSRTGITYEQYF. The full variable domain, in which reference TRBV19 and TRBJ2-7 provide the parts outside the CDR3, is DGGITQSPKYLFRKEGQNVTLSCEQNLNHDAMYWYRQDPGQGLRLIYYSQIVNDFQKGDIAEGYSVSREKKESFPLTVTSAQKNPTAFYLCASSRTGITYEQYFGPGTRLTVT.

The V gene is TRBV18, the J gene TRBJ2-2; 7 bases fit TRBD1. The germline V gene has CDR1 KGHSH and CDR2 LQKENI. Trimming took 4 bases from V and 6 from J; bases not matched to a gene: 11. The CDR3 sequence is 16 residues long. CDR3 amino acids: CASSLRQGYMPGELFF. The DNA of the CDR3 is TGTGCCAGCTCACTAAGACAGGGCTACATGCCCGGGGAGCTGTTTTTT.

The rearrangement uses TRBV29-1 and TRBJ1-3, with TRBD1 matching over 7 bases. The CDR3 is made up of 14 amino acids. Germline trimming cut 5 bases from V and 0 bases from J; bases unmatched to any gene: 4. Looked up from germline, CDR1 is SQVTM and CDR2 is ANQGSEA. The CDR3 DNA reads TGCAGCGTTCTGGACAGGCTCTCTGGAAACACCATATATTTT. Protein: CSVLDRLSGNTIYF.

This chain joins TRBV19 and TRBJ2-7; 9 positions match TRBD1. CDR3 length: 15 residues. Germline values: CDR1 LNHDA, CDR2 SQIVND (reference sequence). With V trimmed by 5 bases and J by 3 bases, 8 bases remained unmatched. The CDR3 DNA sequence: TGTGCCAGTAGTCTCCGGGACAGGGAAGTCTACGAGCAGTACTTC. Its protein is CASSLRDREVYEQYF.

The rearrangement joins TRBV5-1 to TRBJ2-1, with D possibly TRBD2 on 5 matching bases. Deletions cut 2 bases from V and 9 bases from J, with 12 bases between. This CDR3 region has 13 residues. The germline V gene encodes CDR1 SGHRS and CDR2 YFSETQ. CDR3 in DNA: TGCGCCAGCAGCTTCAAGAGCGGTGGTGAGCAGTTCTTC. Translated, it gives CASSFKSGGEQFF.

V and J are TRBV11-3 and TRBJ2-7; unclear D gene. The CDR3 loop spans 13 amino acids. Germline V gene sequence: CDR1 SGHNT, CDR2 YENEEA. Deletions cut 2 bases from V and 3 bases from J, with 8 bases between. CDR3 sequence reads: CASSLSNSYEQYF. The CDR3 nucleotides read TGTGCCAGCAGCTTATCCAACAGCTACGAGCAGTACTTC.

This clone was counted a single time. CDR3 bases: TGTGCCAGCAGTGTTGAGGGGGATGAAAAACTGTTTTTT. It encodes CASSVEGDEKLFF. This rearrangement joins TRBV25-1 to TRBJ1-4, with D maybe TRBD1 (6 bases). This CDR3 region has 13 residues. Germline CDR1 and CDR2: MGHDK and SYGVNS. Trimming took off 4 bases at V and 6 bases at J, with 9 bases between the two ends.

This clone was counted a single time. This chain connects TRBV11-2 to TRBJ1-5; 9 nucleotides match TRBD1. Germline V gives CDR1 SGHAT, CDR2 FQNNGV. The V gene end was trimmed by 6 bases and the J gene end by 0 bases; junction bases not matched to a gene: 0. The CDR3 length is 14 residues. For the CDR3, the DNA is TGTGCCAGCAGGGGACAGGGTAGCAATCAGCCCCAGCATTTT. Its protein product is CASRGQGSNQPQHF.

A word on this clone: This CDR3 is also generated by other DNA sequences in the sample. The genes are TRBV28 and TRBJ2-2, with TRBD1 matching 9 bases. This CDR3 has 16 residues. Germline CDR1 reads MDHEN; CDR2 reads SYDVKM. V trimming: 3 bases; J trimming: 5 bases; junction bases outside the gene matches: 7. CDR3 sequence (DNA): TGTGCCAGCAGTTTGGGGGGACAGGGATTGACCGGGGAGCTGTTTTTT. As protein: CASSLGGQGLTGELFF.

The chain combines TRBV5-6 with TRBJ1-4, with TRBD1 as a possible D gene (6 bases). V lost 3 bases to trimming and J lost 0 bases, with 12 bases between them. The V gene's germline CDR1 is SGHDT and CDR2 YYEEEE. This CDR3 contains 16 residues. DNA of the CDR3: TGTGCCAGCAGCTGGGGACATACGGCAACTAATGAAAAACTGTTTTTT. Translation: CASSWGHTATNEKLFF.